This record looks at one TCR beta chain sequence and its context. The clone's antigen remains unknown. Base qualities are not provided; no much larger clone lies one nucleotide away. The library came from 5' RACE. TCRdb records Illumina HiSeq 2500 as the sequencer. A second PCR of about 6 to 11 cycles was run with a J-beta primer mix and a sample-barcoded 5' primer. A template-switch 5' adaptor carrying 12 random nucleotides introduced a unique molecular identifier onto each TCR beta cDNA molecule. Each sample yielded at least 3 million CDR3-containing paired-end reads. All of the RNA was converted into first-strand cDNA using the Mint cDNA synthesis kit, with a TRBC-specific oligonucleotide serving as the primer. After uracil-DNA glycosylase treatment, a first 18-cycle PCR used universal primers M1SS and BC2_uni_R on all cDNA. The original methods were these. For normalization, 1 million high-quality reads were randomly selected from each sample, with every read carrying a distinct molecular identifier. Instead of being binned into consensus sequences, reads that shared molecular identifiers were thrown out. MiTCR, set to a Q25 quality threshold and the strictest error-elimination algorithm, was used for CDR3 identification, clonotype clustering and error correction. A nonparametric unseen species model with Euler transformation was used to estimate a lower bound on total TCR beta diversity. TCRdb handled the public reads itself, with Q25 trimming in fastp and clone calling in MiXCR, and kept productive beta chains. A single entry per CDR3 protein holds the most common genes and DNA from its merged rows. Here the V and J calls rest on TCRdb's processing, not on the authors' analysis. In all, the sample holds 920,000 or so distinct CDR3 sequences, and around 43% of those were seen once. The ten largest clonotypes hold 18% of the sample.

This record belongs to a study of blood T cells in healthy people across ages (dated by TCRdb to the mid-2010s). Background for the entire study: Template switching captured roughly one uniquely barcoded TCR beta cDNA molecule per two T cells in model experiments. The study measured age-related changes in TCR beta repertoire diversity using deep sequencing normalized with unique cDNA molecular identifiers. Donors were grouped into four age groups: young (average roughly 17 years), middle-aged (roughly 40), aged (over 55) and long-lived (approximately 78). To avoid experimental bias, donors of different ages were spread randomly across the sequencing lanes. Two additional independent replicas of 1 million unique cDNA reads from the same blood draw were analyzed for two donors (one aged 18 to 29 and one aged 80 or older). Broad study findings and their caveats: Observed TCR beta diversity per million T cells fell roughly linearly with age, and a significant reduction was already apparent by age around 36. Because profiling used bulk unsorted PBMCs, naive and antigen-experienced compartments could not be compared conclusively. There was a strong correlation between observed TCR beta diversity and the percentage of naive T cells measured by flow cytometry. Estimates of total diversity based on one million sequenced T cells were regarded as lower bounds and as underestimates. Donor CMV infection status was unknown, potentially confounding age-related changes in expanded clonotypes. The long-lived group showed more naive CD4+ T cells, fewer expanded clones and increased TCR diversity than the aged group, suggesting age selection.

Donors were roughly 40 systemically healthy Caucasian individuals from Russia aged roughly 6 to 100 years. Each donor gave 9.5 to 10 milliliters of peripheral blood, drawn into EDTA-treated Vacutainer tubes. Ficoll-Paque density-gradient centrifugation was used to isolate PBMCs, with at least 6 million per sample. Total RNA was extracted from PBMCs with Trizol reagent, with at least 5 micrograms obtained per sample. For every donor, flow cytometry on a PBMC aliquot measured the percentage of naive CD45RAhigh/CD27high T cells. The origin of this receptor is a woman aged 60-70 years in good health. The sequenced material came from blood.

The DNA sequence is given as TGTGCCAGCAGCGTAGGTGGAACGGGCAAAAACATTCAGTACTTC. Its protein is CASSVGGTGKNIQYF. The sequence is built from TRBV9 and TRBJ2-4; no D gene call is confident. Relative to germline, V is 0 bases shorter and J is 3 bases shorter, with 10 bases between their ends. The CDR3 sequence holds 15 residues, the cysteine and phenylalanine included. Just the 45-base CDR3 DNA is kept, in frame starting at base 1. CDR1 and CDR2 are drawn from the germline V gene: SGDLS, YYNGEE.